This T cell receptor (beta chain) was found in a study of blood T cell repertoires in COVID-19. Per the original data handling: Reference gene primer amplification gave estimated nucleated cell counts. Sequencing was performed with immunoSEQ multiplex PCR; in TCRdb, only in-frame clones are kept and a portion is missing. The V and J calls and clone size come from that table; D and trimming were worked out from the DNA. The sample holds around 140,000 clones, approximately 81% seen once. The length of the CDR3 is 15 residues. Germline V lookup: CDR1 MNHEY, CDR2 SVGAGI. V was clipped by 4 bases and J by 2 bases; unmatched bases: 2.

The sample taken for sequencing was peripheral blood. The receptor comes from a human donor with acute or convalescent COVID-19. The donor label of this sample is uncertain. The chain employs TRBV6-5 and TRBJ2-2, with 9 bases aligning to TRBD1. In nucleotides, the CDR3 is TGTGCCAGCAGTTGGACAGGGGACAACACCGGGGAGCTGTTTTTT. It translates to CASSWTGDNTGELFF.